The 26 T cell receptor beta chains reported below all come from one sample, sequenced in a study of blood T cells in healthy people across ages. Primers used in a second PCR of roughly 6 to 12 cycles were a sample-barcoded 5' primer and a J-beta primer mix. TCRdb itself ran the 5' RACE reads through MiXCR, one entry per CDR3 protein. The table includes some 900,000 distinct CDR3 sequences, under 50% detected once. Sequenced input: blood. These receptors all come from a young man in good health.

The chain joins TRBV29-1 to TRBJ2-3; D not certain. Germline V lookup: CDR1 SQVTM, CDR2 ANQGSEA. The V end lost 5 bases, the J end lost 2 bases, and 8 bases lay between the germline ends. The CDR3 sequence is 12 residues long. The chain's CDR3 is CSVRETTDTQYF. DNA of the CDR3: TGCAGCGTTCGTGAGACCACAGATACGCAGTATTTT.

The V and J genes are TRBV5-1 and TRBJ1-2; 12 nucleotides align to TRBD1. The germline V gene encodes CDR1 SGHRS and CDR2 YFSETQ. Trimming cost V 1 base and J 7 bases; bases outside gene matches: 8. There are 16 residues in the CDR3. CDR3 bases: TGCGCCAGCAGCTTGTCCGGGACAGGGGGCGCCGGTGGCTACACCTTC. This gives the protein CASSLSGTGGAGGYTF.

This clonotype occurred a few times. The V and J genes are TRBV29-1 and TRBJ1-5, with a possible D match to TRBD1 (5 bases). Trimming took off 4 bases at V and 5 bases at J, with 9 bases between the two ends. Germline lookup yields CDR1 SQVTM and CDR2 ANQGSEA. CDR3 size: 12 residues. CDR3 nucleotides: TGCAGCGTTGGGGGCAGAGATCAGCCCCAGCATTTT. It encodes CSVGGRDQPQHF. The full variable domain, its missing parts supplied by reference TRBV29-1 and TRBJ1-5, is SAVISQKPSRDICQRGTSLTIQCQVDSQVTMMFWYRQQPGQSLTLIATANQGSEATYESGFVIDKFPISRPNLTFSTLTVSNMSPEDSSIYLCSVGGRDQPQHFGDGTRLSIL.

Only a few counts were recorded for this clonotype. The chain combines TRBV29-1 with TRBJ2-7; the D gene is possibly TRBD1 (6 bases). This CDR3 spans 13 amino acids. Deletions cut 0 bases from V and 2 bases from J, with 8 bases between. Germline CDR1 is SQVTM and CDR2 is ANQGSEA. CDR3 sequence: CSVEEGAAYEQYF. The CDR3 nucleotides are TGCAGCGTTGAAGAGGGGGCAGCCTACGAGCAGTACTTC.

This clonotype was counted a few times. The chain combines TRBV27 with TRBJ1-4; D is ambiguous. Germline V lookup: CDR1 MNHEY, CDR2 SMNVEV (reference sequence). The CDR3 has 15 amino acids. Trimming took 3 bases from V and 5 from J, leaving 13 bases between them. In DNA, the CDR3 is TGTGCCAGCAGTTTCATGGGAGACGAAAATGAAAAACTGTTTTTT. Protein product: CASSFMGDENEKLFF. The full variable domain, rest sourced from reference TRBV27 and TRBJ1-4, is EAQVTQNPRYLITVTGKKLTVTCSQNMNHEYMSWYRQDPGLGLRQIYYSMNVEVTDKGDVPEGYKVSRKEKRNFPLILESPSPNQTSLYFCASSFMGDENEKLFFGSGTQLSVL.

This chain joins TRBV20-1 and TRBJ1-2; D might be TRBD1 (5 bases). This CDR3 spans 16 amino acids. The V and J ends lost 4 bases and 5 bases respectively, with 23 bases between them. Per germline, CDR1 DFQATT and CDR2 SNEGSKA (reference sequence). In DNA, the CDR3 is TGCAGTGCTAACCTTAAAGCCGGGACCGCGAGGTATGGCTACACCTTC. It codes for CSANLKAGTARYGYTF.

This chain links TRBV9 with TRBJ2-6, with a tentative D call TRBD2 (6 bases). The germline V and J ends were trimmed by 0 bases and 0 bases, with 10 bases remaining between them. In germline, CDR1 is SGDLS, CDR2 YYNGEE. The CDR3 length is 17 residues. Here the CDR3 DNA reads TGTGCCAGCAGCGTAGCGAGGAGGGGCTCTGGGGCCAACGTCCTGACTTTC. It encodes CASSVARRGSGANVLTF.

The rearrangement links TRBV7-9 to TRBJ2-5, with 7 bases identical to TRBD1. The DNA end favors TRBJ2-7, so the J call may be wrong. From germline, CDR1 is SEHNR and CDR2 FQNEAQ (reference sequence). The CDR3 runs 14 residues. For the CDR3, the DNA is TGTGCCAGCAGCTTACTACAGGGGATCCACGAGCAGTACTTC. It encodes CASSLLQGIHEQYF.

The chain is built from TRBV3-1 and TRBJ2-1; D not certain. The V end was cut by 0 bases, the J end by 5 bases, with 11 bases between. Germline CDR1 LGHDT, CDR2 YNNKEL (reference sequence). The CDR3 length is 15 residues. CDR3: CASSQELGSHNEQFF. As DNA, the CDR3 is TGTGCCAGCAGCCAAGAGCTGGGTTCTCACAATGAGCAGTTCTTC.

This rearrangement joins TRBV4-1 to TRBJ1-6; D remains unclear. The V gene's germline CDR1 is MGHRA and CDR2 YSYEKL. V was cut by 2 bases and J by 0 bases, with 14 bases left in between. This CDR3 comprises 18 residues. The DNA for the CDR3 is TGCGCCAGCAGCCAATCCTTGACGGGAAGCTCCTATAATTCACCCCTCCACTTT. Translating it yields CASSQSLTGSSYNSPLHF.

V and J are TRBV6-5 and TRBJ1-5; 9 bases are shared with TRBD1. The CDR3 spans 16 residues. Germline V gene sequence: CDR1 MNHEY, CDR2 SVGAGI. The ends lost 5 bases at V and 3 bases at J; junction bases unmatched: 8. The CDR3: CASSNLDRGNNQPQHF. Here the CDR3 DNA reads TGTGCCAGCAGTAATCTCGACAGGGGGAACAATCAGCCCCAGCATTTT.

Comments on this clonotype: A much larger clone differs by one base, so this may be a read error. V usage is TRBV9 and J usage is TRBJ2-7; D tentatively fits TRBD1 or TRBD2 (5 bases each). The CDR3 consists of 14 residues. The germline gives CDR1 SGDLS, CDR2 YYNGEE. CDR3 bases: TGTGCCAGCAGCGTAACGTCAGGGACCTACGAGCAGTGCTTC. Its translation is CASSVTSGTYEQCF.

The V and J genes are TRBV6-2 or TRBV6-3 and TRBJ1-2; D is undetermined. This CDR3 comprises 15 residues. Germline loops: CDR1 MNHEY, CDR2 SVGEGT. The V gene lost 4 bases and the J gene lost 8 bases, with 20 bases spanning the gap. CDR3 sequence (DNA): TGTGCCAGCAGTTGCTCTAGACATCCTCCTGACGGCTACACCTTC. This gives the protein CASSCSRHPPDGYTF.

This sequence joins TRBV2 and TRBJ2-1; D is perhaps TRBD2 (5 bases). CDR1 and CDR2 from the germline V gene are SNHLY and FYNNEI. The CDR3 has 16 residues. V was cut by 2 bases and J by 3 bases, with 14 bases left in between. For the CDR3, the DNA is TGTGCCAGCAGTGAATATGAGGGCCGCTACTACAATGAGCAGTTCTTC. This codes for CASSEYEGRYYNEQFF.

Turning to this clonotype: At one end the junction does not follow the germline gene, possibly because of a read error. The chain has TRBV20-1 and TRBJ1-1; D possibly corresponds to TRBD1 (5 bases). Germline V gene lookup returns CDR1 DFQATT and CDR2 SNEGSKA (reference sequence). The CDR3 consists of 14 residues. The CDR3 reads CSARGTVWNTEAFF. In nucleotides, the CDR3 is TGCAGTGCTAGGGGGACGGTGTGGAACACCGAAGCTTTCTTT.

V and J are TRBV12-3 or TRBV12-4 and TRBJ1-2; a weak D match, TRBD1 (6 bases). The CDR3 loop spans 15 amino acids. V was cut by 6 bases and J by 6 bases, with 20 bases left in between. In nucleotides, the CDR3 is TGTGCCAGCAGGGAAGAGACAGGTGTTAAGGATGGCTACACCTTC. This encodes CASREETGVKDGYTF.

The rearrangement links TRBV10-3 to TRBJ2-5, with 12 bases identical to TRBD2. The germline CDR1 and CDR2 sequences are ENHRY and SYGVKD. The CDR3 runs 12 residues. V trimming: 4 bases; J trimming: 11 bases; junction bases outside the gene matches: 2. This CDR3 is CAISGTSGEQYF. The CDR3 DNA is TGTGCCATCAGTGGGACTAGCGGGGAGCAGTACTTC.

This chain uses TRBV4-3 with TRBJ2-1; the D gene is possibly TRBD2 (5 bases). The V gene's germline CDR1 is LGHNA and CDR2 YSLEER. The CDR3 consists of 14 residues. Trimming shortened V by 0 bases and J by 9 bases, and 12 bases separated the two germline ends. The CDR3 spells CASSQDRFRGEQFF. The CDR3 DNA is TGCGCCAGCAGCCAAGATAGGTTCCGGGGTGAGCAGTTCTTC.

With respect to this clonotype: Mismatch with germline at one junction end may stem from a read error. The gene calls are TRBV6-4 and TRBJ2-3; no clear D gene. This CDR3 contains 15 residues. Germline V gene lookup returns CDR1 MRHNA and CDR2 SNTAGT. CDR3 sequence: CAGSDQPEGTDTQYF. In DNA form, the CDR3 reads TGTGCCGGCAGTGATCAACCAGAAGGCACAGATACGCAGTATTTT.

This sequence joins TRBV12-3 or TRBV12-4 and TRBJ2-7; D is unresolved. The CDR3 sequence is 14 residues long. Deletions cut 5 bases from V and 0 bases from J, with 11 bases between. This chain's CDR3 is CASSILLSSYEQYF. The DNA of the CDR3 is TGTGCCAGCAGTATCCTCTTAAGCTCCTACGAGCAGTACTTC.

This clonotype came up a few times. The rearrangement joins TRBV2 to TRBJ2-1; 8 positions match TRBD1. The V segment lost 4 bases and the J segment 6 bases; nucleotides outside the gene matches: 5. The CDR3 covers 14 residues. Germline CDR1 reads SNHLY; CDR2 reads FYNNEI. CDR3 sequence reads: CASSGTGIRNEQFF. The DNA for the CDR3 is TGTGCCAGCAGTGGGACAGGGATCCGCAATGAGCAGTTCTTC. Full variable domain (rest looked up from reference TRBV2 and TRBJ2-1): EPEVTQTPSHQVTQMGQEVILRCVPISNHLYFYWYRQILGQKVEFLVSFYNNEISEKSEIFDDQFSVERPDGSNFTLKIRSTKLEDSAMYFCASSGTGIRNEQFFGPGTRLTVL.

The chain joins TRBV4-1 to TRBJ1-1; D is possibly TRBD1 (5 bases). V lost 4 bases to trimming and J lost 3 bases, with 15 bases between them. CDR1 MGHRA and CDR2 YSYEKL come from the germline V gene. CDR3 length: 15 amino acids. The CDR3 region has the DNA TGCGCCAGCAGCCGGGGTGGGGGTTTAGACACTGAAGCTTTCTTT. Encoded protein: CASSRGGGLDTEAFF.

The CDR3 DNA is TGTGCCAGCAGCCTCGGTTCTGAAGCTTTCTTT. As protein: CASSLGSEAFF. V usage is TRBV12-3 or TRBV12-4 and J usage is TRBJ1-1; D gene unclear. The CDR3 totals 11 residues. V shed 6 bases and J shed 6 bases, with 8 bases lying between them.

Only one count was recorded for this clonotype. The chain employs TRBV28 and TRBJ1-4; D is unclear. Looked up from germline, CDR1 is MDHEN and CDR2 is SYDVKM. The length of the CDR3 is 14 residues. V lost 7 bases and J lost 7, with 16 bases in between. Here the CDR3 DNA reads TGTGCCAGCACCTTGACAACCCGGGGTGAAAAACTGTTTTTT. It codes for CASTLTTRGEKLFF.

The sample holds a few counts of this clonotype. This sequence joins TRBV13 and TRBJ1-2; perhaps TRBD1 as D (5 bases). The CDR3 length is 15 residues. The germline gives CDR1 PRHDT, CDR2 FYEKMQ (reference sequence). V was trimmed by 5 bases and J by 6 bases, leaving 19 bases between them. CDR3 sequence reads: CASSPRGEGIDGYTF. Written as DNA, the CDR3 is TGTGCCAGCAGCCCGCGGGGGGAGGGTATCGATGGCTACACCTTC.

The chain employs TRBV29-1 and TRBJ1-1, with D hard to call. The CDR3 contains 13 residues. Germline values: CDR1 SQVTM, CDR2 ANQGSEA. V lost 4 bases and J 2 bases, leaving 11 bases between the germline ends. CDR3 nucleotides: TGCAGCGTTGTCCTACATTACAACACTGAAGCTTTCTTT. Translation: CSVVLHYNTEAFF.